Described below is a single T cell receptor (beta chain) sequence and its context. Its recognized antigen is unknown. No base-level quality is on record; no much larger clone is a single base apart. The source of the sample is a study of identical twins (dated by TCRdb to the mid-2010s). Study-wide context: To test whether fetal clonotypes persist, this study deep-sequenced TCR alpha and beta repertoires from monozygotic twins, from unrelated adults of various ages, and from cord blood. To rule out contamination, replicate twin experiments were performed at different times with different library preparation protocols.

Study-level results and caveats: Conclusions relied on cross-sectional statistical analysis, since the same donors could not be followed over many years. Out-of-frame TCR alpha sharing in monozygotic twins was systematically underestimated by recombination models, whereas sharing between unrelated individuals was in agreement with the recombination models. Fewer insertions were carried by abundant cord blood beta clonotypes, a similar but weaker trend appeared in young adult naive repertoires, and no such trend appeared in memory repertoires. Invariant T cells such as MAIT and iNKT could partly confound zero-insertion analyses, though diverse VJ usage argued against this for most clonotypes. In beta out-of-frame sequences, excess twin sharing was weaker, because having fewer shared sequences lowered the signal-to-noise ratio. Compared with coincidental sharing between unrelated individuals, out-of-frame TCR alpha sequences shared between twins showed an excess of sequences with low generation probability.

Reading from cysteine to phenylalanine, the CDR3 counts 14 amino acids. The read is trimmed to its CDR3 DNA, 42 bases read in frame from base 1. The germline V gene (reference sequence) sets CDR1 to DFQATT and CDR2 to SNEGSKA. For this chain, trimming is 5 bases at the V end and 1 base at the J end, and the number of junction bases without a gene match is 6. Only healthy Caucasian donors were included. Three pairs of female monozygotic twins, all aged about 18 to 29 years, made up the twin cohort. Positive isolation kits from Invitrogen were used to isolate CD4+ and CD8+ T cell populations. Library generation was performed with 5' RACE. Sequencing instrument: Illumina HiSeq 2000. Template switching added a universal primer binding site, and the final cDNA carried a unique molecular identifier that allowed TCR cDNA molecules to be counted accurately. First-strand cDNA for TCR alpha and beta chains was synthesized from specific primers in the conserved constant-segment region. Each cDNA library was double barcoded, with a SMART-Mk sample barcode plus Illumina barcodes, to control for contamination. TruSeq adapter sequences, together with Illumina sample barcodes, were added in two successive PCR steps. Sequencing of the TCR alpha and beta cDNA libraries was done on the Illumina HiSeq platform using custom primers. The authors' pipeline ran thus. Unique molecular identifiers were extracted from raw reads with MiGEC, and CDR3 positions were determined with MiXCR. For each individual, recombination models were inferred using an EM algorithm with the repgenHMM and IGoR tools. The tcR package in R was used for shared clonotype analysis, with sharing normalized by the product of cloneset sizes. To study raw recombination without the effects of thymic and clonal selection, out-of-frame nonproductive sequences were analyzed. Starting from the raw public reads, TCRdb applied fastp trimming at Q25, assembled clones with MiXCR and retained in-frame beta chains. Rows with one shared CDR3 protein collapse into an entry with the most common genes and DNA. These V and J calls derive from TCRdb rather than the authors' analysis. This sample lists about 460,000 distinct CDR3 sequences; 13% to 15% were detected once. The ten top clones hold roughly 0.5% of the sample.

The sample was also linked to a second study, of yellow fever vaccine responses in identical twins. Drawing on the second study: The authors reported that the T cell response to vaccination in identical twins appeared partly convergent and partly personalized. The study precisely tracked vaccine-responding T cell clones in identical twins.

Input material: CD4+ T cells sorted from blood. The chain is encoded by TRBV20-1 joined to TRBJ2-3; 7 middle bases align to TRBD2. The receptor was derived from a woman between 18 and 30 years old in good health. This receptor carries the CDR3 CSAALARGTDTQYF. The sequence in DNA is TGCAGTGCTGCACTAGCGAGAGGCACAGATACGCAGTATTTT.